The present T cell receptor (beta chain) was sequenced within a study of shared clonotypes between healthy human individuals. Caucasian adults residing in Nashville, Tennessee made up all the donors. CDR1 is MGHDK, CDR2 SYGVNS, per germline. Trimming removed 3 bases at V and 9 bases at J, with 15 bases between. The CDR3 has 14 amino acids. Genomic DNA of every subset was divided equally among multiple immunoSEQ plates. The table came from immunoSEQ multiplex PCR; TCRdb's copy has only in-frame clones and leaves some out. The sample yields about 2.3 million clones, under 95% seen once. V usage is TRBV25-1 and J usage is TRBJ1-5; D may be TRBD1 (5 bases). Sequencing input: naive CD4+ T cells from PBMCs. As to subset: CD45RA+ positively selected. The sequence derives from a man between 18 and 35 years old in good health. Some clones in this sample may be carry-over from other donors' samples. The CDR3 here is CASSEPAGKGPQHF. The CDR3, as DNA: TGTGCCAGCAGTGAGCCTGCAGGGAAAGGGCCCCAGCATTTT.